Below, 26 T cell receptor beta chains from the same sample are listed, as sequenced in a study of relationships among human T cell subsets. Semiquantitative ARM-PCR amplified T cell receptor alpha and beta CDR3 regions from mRNA. In ARM-PCR, communal superprimers followed tagged nested gene-specific primers for exponential amplification. TCRdb passed the multiplex PCR reads through MiXCR, listing each CDR3 protein once. Among 13,000 to 15,000 distinct CDR3 sequences listed, roughly three fifths were seen once. Regulatory T cells were selected from positively selected CD4+ cells using anti-CD25 beads. The sample was Tregs sorted from blood. Every receptor here comes from a man in his forties in good health.

The rearrangement links TRBV7-9 to TRBJ1-1; no clear D gene. Trimming removed 2 bases from V and 3 bases from J, with 7 bases in between. CDR1 and CDR2 (germline): SEHNR, FQNEAQ (reference sequence). The CDR3 extends over 13 amino acids. The CDR3 region is CASSLTPDTEAFF. CDR3 nucleotide sequence: TGTGCCAGCAGCTTAACGCCGGACACTGAAGCTTTCTTT. Full variable domain (outside the CDR3, taken from reference TRBV7-9 and TRBJ1-1): DTGVSQNPRHKITKRGQNVTFRCDPISEHNRLYWYRQTLGQGPEFLTYFQNEAQLEKSRLLSDRFSAERPKGSFSTLEIQRTEQGDSAMYLCASSLTPDTEAFFGQGTRLTVV.

For this clonotype: The final CDR3 position lacks the conserved phenylalanine or tryptophan, pointing to a likely read error. J is TRBJ2-1 and V is TRBV7-6, with D perhaps TRBD1 (5 bases). Germline V gene data show CDR1 as SGHVS and CDR2 as FNYEAQ. Between the trimmed V and J ends, which lost 3 bases and 8 bases, there was a span of 8 bases. The CDR3 extends over 12 amino acids. CDR3 DNA sequence: TGTGCCAGCAGCTTCGACAGCTATGAGCAGTTCCTC. Translating gives CASSFDSYEQFL.

This chain uses TRBV5-5 with TRBJ2-2; unclear D gene. Germline V gene lookup returns CDR1 SGHKS and CDR2 YYEKEE (reference sequence). The CDR3 spans 16 residues. Trimming cost V 0 bases and J 4 bases, with 13 bases left between them. The CDR3 is CASSLVIRPGTGELFF. In DNA, the CDR3 is TGTGCCAGCAGCTTGGTTATCCGACCGGGCACCGGGGAGCTGTTTTTT.

On this clonotype: A read error may produce the germline difference seen at one junction end. The chain is built from TRBV5-4 and TRBJ2-5, with D possibly matching TRBD2 (6 bases). The germline V gene has CDR1 SGHNT and CDR2 YYREEE (reference sequence). There are 13 residues in the CDR3. The CDR3 spells CASSLGTRETQYF. CDR3 nucleotides: TGCGCCAGCAGCTTAGGGACTCGGGAGACCCAGTACTTC.

The chain has TRBV20-1 and TRBJ2-3, with D perhaps TRBD1 (5 bases). With 4 bases removed from V and 4 bases from J, the gap between germline ends came to 12 bases. CDR1 and CDR2 from the germline V gene are DFQATT and SNEGSKA (reference sequence). The CDR3 is 13 residues long. The CDR3 DNA reads as TGCAGTGCTATAGGGGCCTGGCCAGATACGCAGTATTTT. This codes for CSAIGAWPDTQYF.

This chain uses TRBV10-3 with TRBJ2-5; D unresolved. This CDR3 has 14 residues. Germline CDR1 reads ENHRY; CDR2 reads SYGVKD. V was clipped by 0 bases and J by 4 bases, with 9 bases between them. The CDR3 DNA sequence: TGTGCCATCAGTGAGTCGATATCCGGAGAGACCCAGTACTTC. Translating gives CAISESISGETQYF.

The sample holds a few counts of this clonotype. The chain is built from TRBV29-1 and TRBJ2-7, with a possible D match to TRBD2 (5 bases). CDR3 size: 14 residues. V lost 0 bases and J lost 0, with 9 bases in between. Germline values: CDR1 SQVTM, CDR2 ANQGSEA. CDR3 sequence reads: CSVEDPRDSYEQYF. CDR3 bases: TGCAGCGTTGAAGATCCTCGGGACTCCTACGAGCAGTACTTC.

The genes are TRBV6-5 and TRBJ2-1; 8 bases match TRBD2. This CDR3 comprises 15 residues. The J segment lost 1 base and the V segment lost 4 bases, leaving 3 bases of the junction unmatched. Germline V gene sequence: CDR1 MNHEY, CDR2 SVGAGI. CDR3 amino acids: CASSSGTSSYNEQFF. The DNA of the CDR3 is TGTGCCAGCAGTTCCGGGACTAGTTCCTACAATGAGCAGTTCTTC.

This clonotype was counted a few times. One end of the junction fails to match germline, which may point to a read error. This rearrangement joins TRBV10-3 to TRBJ2-1; D unclear. The germline gives CDR1 ENHRY, CDR2 SYGVKD. CDR3 length equals 12 residues. The CDR3 region is CASSPIYNEQFF. The CDR3 DNA is TGTGCCAGCAGTCCCATCTACAATGAGCAGTTCTTC.

This clonotype is medium-sized in the sample. V and J are TRBV11-2 and TRBJ2-2, with 8 bases matching TRBD1. Germline-derived CDR1 and CDR2 are SGHAT and FQNNGV. The CDR3 sequence is 17 residues long. V was clipped by 7 bases and J by 6 bases; unmatched bases: 16. CDR3 amino acids: CASTQGEWDRTSGELFF. CDR3 nucleotide sequence: TGTGCCAGCACCCAAGGGGAGTGGGACAGGACCTCCGGGGAGCTGTTTTTT.

A single count supports this clonotype. Germline and junction disagree at one end, which may indicate a read error. The V and J genes are TRBV6-5 and TRBJ2-5; maybe TRBD2 (5 bases). The V gene's germline CDR1 is MNHEY and CDR2 SVGAGI. CDR3 length: 14 residues. CDR3 residues: CAGSFQADRGTQYF. The CDR3 nucleotides are TGTGCCGGCAGTTTCCAAGCCGATCGGGGGACCCAGTACTTC.

The chain combines TRBV11-1 with TRBJ2-5; unclear D gene. CDR3 length: 11 amino acids. The V end lost 6 bases, the J end lost 5 bases, and 7 bases lay between the germline ends. Germline assignment: CDR1 SGHAT and CDR2 FQDESV (reference sequence). The CDR3 is CASRHTETQYF. In nucleotides, the CDR3 is TGTGCCAGCAGACATACGGAGACCCAGTACTTC.

V and J are TRBV28 and TRBJ2-4; 9 bases are a match to TRBD1. The V segment lost 5 bases and the J segment 13 bases; nucleotides outside the gene matches: 15. Germline-derived CDR1 and CDR2 are MDHEN and SYDVKM. This CDR3 comprises 15 residues. The CDR3 bases are TGTGCCAGCAGTCTACAGGGGGCGCCGGGTAGTCTCCAGTACTTC. As protein: CASSLQGAPGSLQYF. Full variable domain (remainder filled in from reference TRBV28 and TRBJ2-4): DVKVTQSSRYLVKRTGEKVFLECVQDMDHENMFWYRQDPGLGLRLIYFSYDVKMKEKGDIPEGYSVSREKKERFSLILESASTNQTSMYLCASSLQGAPGSLQYFGAGTRLSVL.

The J gene is TRBJ2-6, the V gene TRBV12-3 or TRBV12-4, with D unresolved. CDR3 size: 13 residues. Deletions cut 3 bases from V and 3 bases from J, with 3 bases between. The chain's CDR3 is CASSLGGANVLTF. As DNA, the CDR3 is TGTGCCAGCAGTTTGGGTGGGGCCAACGTCCTGACTTTC.

This clonotype occurred a few times. V and J are TRBV6-5 and TRBJ2-1; D is unclear. V lost 1 base to trimming and J lost 3 bases, with 19 bases between them. CDR3 length: 18 amino acids. CDR1 and CDR2 from the germline V gene are MNHEY and SVGAGI. CDR3 DNA: TGTGCCAGCAGTTACTTTCCAGTAGGCGCAAATCGCTACAATGAGCAGTTCTTC. Translation gives CASSYFPVGANRYNEQFF.

The chain employs TRBV30 and TRBJ2-2; D possibly corresponds to TRBD2 (5 bases). Trimming removed 8 bases from V and 5 bases from J, with 9 bases in between. The CDR3 has 11 amino acids. The germline V gene has CDR1 GTSNPN and CDR2 SVGIG (reference sequence). The CDR3 sequence is CARGFTGELFF. The CDR3 nucleotides are TGTGCCCGAGGGTTTACCGGGGAGCTGTTTTTT.

V and J are TRBV7-2 and TRBJ1-1; possible D gene TRBD1, 5 bases. Per the germline V gene, CDR1 is SGHTA and CDR2 is FQGNSA. The V and J ends lost 4 bases and 3 bases respectively, with 18 bases between them. The CDR3 is 16 amino acids. The CDR3 bases are TGTGCCAGCAGCTCGCCAGGGATGCGGGAATACACTGAAGCTTTCTTT. It translates to CASSSPGMREYTEAFF. The complete variable domain, with remaining parts taken from reference TRBV7-2 and TRBJ1-1, reads GAGVSQSPSNKVTEKGKDVELRCDPISGHTALYWYRQSLGQGLEFLIYFQGNSAPDKSGLPSDRFSAERTGGSVSTLTIQRTQQEDSAVYLCASSSPGMREYTEAFFGQGTRLTVV.

This sequence joins TRBV7-9 and TRBJ2-1; maybe TRBD2 (5 bases). This CDR3 has 14 amino acids. Germline CDR1 SEHNR, CDR2 FQNEAQ (reference sequence). V dropped 5 bases and J dropped 4 bases, with 12 bases sitting between them. This CDR3 reads CASSLEGAYNEQFF. As DNA, the CDR3 is TGTGCCAGCAGCCTCGAGGGTGCTTACAATGAGCAGTTCTTC.

This clonotype showed up just a few times. The gene calls are TRBV10-3 and TRBJ2-5, with 7 positions matching TRBD1. V shed 3 bases and J 5 bases; nucleotides not matched to a gene: 6. Per the germline V gene, CDR1 is ENHRY and CDR2 is SYGVKD. The CDR3 runs 14 residues. The CDR3 loop reads CAISDRRQGETQYF. The CDR3 region has the DNA TGTGCCATCAGTGATAGAAGACAGGGTGAGACCCAGTACTTC.

In this sample, this clonotype turned up a few times. This chain joins TRBV4-1 and TRBJ2-2, with 7 nucleotides matching TRBD1. This CDR3 has 19 residues. The trim removed 0 bases at V and 4 bases at J, leaving 14 bases unmatched. Germline V lookup: CDR1 MGHRA, CDR2 YSYEKL. CDR3 residues: CASSQESLTGRRSTGELFF. The CDR3, as DNA: TGCGCCAGCAGCCAAGAATCCCTGACAGGGCGGCGGAGCACCGGGGAGCTGTTTTTT.

V usage is TRBV29-1 and J usage is TRBJ2-1; D gene ambiguous. Germline V lookup: CDR1 SQVTM, CDR2 ANQGSEA. This CDR3 has 12 amino acids. V was shortened by 4 bases and J by 12 bases, with 16 bases between the two germline ends. Here the CDR3 reads CSVAGSRRLQFF. The CDR3 bases are TGCAGCGTTGCCGGTAGCAGAAGATTGCAGTTCTTC.

Points on this clonotype: A much larger clone is a single base away; this may be a read error. This chain connects TRBV28 to TRBJ2-7, with no clear D. Germline CDR1 is MDHEN and CDR2 is SYDVKM. The CDR3 runs 12 residues. The CDR3 DNA follows: TGTGCCAGCAGTTCCACCTCCTACAAGCAGTACTTC. The encoded protein is CASSSTSYKQYF.

The rearrangement uses TRBV20-1 and TRBJ2-7, with D unresolved. Trimming removed 3 bases from V and 2 bases from J, with 8 bases in between. This CDR3 region has 12 residues. The germline V gene has CDR1 DFQATT and CDR2 SNEGSKA (reference sequence). The CDR3 nucleotides are TGCAGTGCTAGTAGTACGACCTACGAGCAGTACTTC. This translates into CSASSTTYEQYF.

This clonotype ranks as medium-sized (0.01 to 0.1%). J is TRBJ2-7 and V is TRBV11-2, with 10 nucleotides matching TRBD1. Germline lookup yields CDR1 SGHAT and CDR2 FQNNGV. The CDR3 loop spans 14 amino acids. Losses at the gene ends were 5 bases for V and 2 bases for J; bases not matched to a gene: 3. CDR3 in DNA: TGTGCCAGCAGCCCGGGACAGGGGCCCTACGAGCAGTACTTC. Its translation is CASSPGQGPYEQYF.

The chain is built from TRBV28 and TRBJ1-5, with 8 bases aligning to TRBD1. J lost 6 bases, V lost 4 bases, and 8 bases had no gene match. The CDR3 extends over 15 amino acids. The germline V gene encodes CDR1 MDHEN and CDR2 SYDVKM. The chain's CDR3 is CASSSTGQGGQPQHF. Here the CDR3 DNA reads TGTGCCAGCAGTTCCACCGGACAGGGCGGTCAGCCCCAGCATTTT.

This chain uses TRBV28 with TRBJ2-7, with D perhaps matching TRBD2 (6 bases). The length of the CDR3 is 17 residues. CDR1 is MDHEN, CDR2 SYDVKM, per germline. Trimming stripped 5 bases from V and 0 bases from J, with 20 bases between. CDR3 sequence (DNA): TGTGCCAGCAGTCCTACCCGGGGACTCGAACCCTCCTACGAGCAGTACTTC. Translating it yields CASSPTRGLEPSYEQYF. Using reference TRBV28 and TRBJ2-7 for the parts outside the CDR3, the full variable domain is DVKVTQSSRYLVKRTGEKVFLECVQDMDHENMFWYRQDPGLGLRLIYFSYDVKMKEKGDIPEGYSVSREKKERFSLILESASTNQTSMYLCASSPTRGLEPSYEQYFGPGTRLTVT.